These 20 T cell receptor beta chains were all obtained from the same sample, sequenced in a study of blood T cell repertoires in COVID-19 (dated by TCRdb to between 2020 and 2021). The library was prepared using the immunoSEQ multiplex PCR assay. This immuneACCESS table, as held by TCRdb, lists in-frame sequences with V and J called but not all clones. Of the missing ones, under half trace to an unresolved V gene in checked studies; the others have no known cause. This sample lists about 370,000 clones; about 90% were detected once. The ten largest account for around 7% of the sample. Sequencing was done on a sample of peripheral blood. Receptors were obtained from a man younger than 35 with active or convalescent COVID-19.

This clone has a single count. The rearrangement links TRBV2 to TRBJ2-7; 13 bases line up with TRBD2. Germline CDR1 and CDR2: SNHLY and FYNNEI. CDR3 size: 13 residues. The trim removed 6 bases at V and 6 bases at J, leaving 2 bases unmatched. CDR3 amino acids: CASRGLAGLEQYF. The DNA for the CDR3 is TGTGCCAGCAGGGGACTAGCGGGGCTCGAGCAGTACTTC.

The CDR3 bases are TGTGCCAGCAGTGATCTTGACCCTCTCTCGGGGTATAGCAATCAGCCCCAGCATTTT. Its protein is CASSDLDPLSGYSNQPQHF. The chain couples TRBV2 to TRBJ1-5; D gene uncertain. This CDR3 is 19 amino acids long. CDR1 SNHLY and CDR2 FYNNEI come from the germline V gene. The V and J ends lost 3 bases and 0 bases respectively, with 21 bases between them. The full variable domain, rest sourced from reference TRBV2 and TRBJ1-5, is EPEVTQTPSHQVTQMGQEVILRCVPISNHLYFYWYRQILGQKVEFLVSFYNNEISEKSEIFDDQFSVERPDGSNFTLKIRSTKLEDSAMYFCASSDLDPLSGYSNQPQHFGDGTRLSIL.

This chain joins TRBV7-3 and TRBJ2-5; the D gene is possibly TRBD2 (6 bases). Between the trimmed V and J ends, which lost 1 base and 3 bases, there was a span of 9 bases. This CDR3 is built from 14 residues. Germline loops: CDR1 SGHTA, CDR2 FQGTGA. CDR3 nucleotide sequence: TGTGCCAGCAGCTTAAGGTCGGGGGAAGAGACCCAGTACTTC. Translated, it gives CASSLRSGEETQYF.

This rearrangement joins TRBV6-5 to TRBJ2-3; D not certain. Trimming took off 6 bases at V and 12 bases at J, with 19 bases between the two ends. The CDR3 contains 13 residues. In germline, CDR1 is MNHEY, CDR2 SVGAGI. CDR3 DNA: TGTGCCAGCAGCCCAGATCTCAAAACCCCCCAGTATTTT. Translation gives CASSPDLKTPQYF.

The chain combines TRBV6-2 or TRBV6-3 with TRBJ2-2; possible D gene TRBD1, 6 bases. The CDR3 sequence is 15 residues long. V was pared by 6 bases and J by 4 bases, with 15 bases between. Per the germline V gene, CDR1 is MNHEY and CDR2 is SVGEGT. The CDR3 DNA is TGTGCCAGCAGCGAACCGGGACAACCCACCGGGGAGCTGTTTTTT. This codes for CASSEPGQPTGELFF.

This clone was observed a single time. This chain uses TRBV5-1 with TRBJ1-2; 7 bases match TRBD1. Germline loops: CDR1 SGHRS, CDR2 YFSETQ. CDR3 length equals 16 residues. V lost 6 bases to trimming and J lost 1 base; unmatched junction nucleotides: 12. CDR3 amino acids: CASTVGDRDFNYGYTF. The CDR3 bases are TGCGCCAGCACCGTCGGGGACAGAGACTTTAACTATGGCTACACCTTC.

The rearrangement links TRBV4-3 to TRBJ1-4; possibly TRBD1 for D (6 bases). The CDR3 covers 15 residues. Germline V CDR1 and CDR2: LGHNA, YSLEER. Trimming shortened V by 4 bases and J by 1 base, and 10 bases separated the two germline ends. CDR3 in amino acids: CASSLSRGTNEKLFF. For the CDR3, the DNA is TGCGCCAGCAGCCTGAGCAGGGGAACTAATGAAAAACTGTTTTTT.

The chain links TRBV9 to TRBJ1-1, with 8 bases fitting TRBD1. Germline V gene sequence: CDR1 SGDLS, CDR2 YYNGEE. This CDR3 comprises 14 residues. The V gene end was trimmed by 0 bases and the J gene end by 3 bases; junction bases not matched to a gene: 1. CDR3 amino acids: CASSVAQGDTEAFF. CDR3 in DNA: TGTGCCAGCAGCGTAGCACAGGGGGACACTGAAGCTTTCTTT.

The chain has TRBV28 and TRBJ2-1, with 7 bases matching TRBD2. This CDR3 contains 13 residues. The V gene's germline CDR1 is MDHEN and CDR2 SYDVKM. V lost 0 bases and J lost 7; bases outside the gene matches: 0. The CDR3 spells CASSLWGGNEQFF. The CDR3 DNA follows: TGTGCCAGCAGTTTATGGGGGGGGAATGAGCAGTTCTTC.

As to this clone: Distinct nucleotide sequences in the sample also encode this CDR3. V and J are TRBV11-3 and TRBJ1-1; D is perhaps TRBD1 (5 bases). The V gene's germline CDR1 is SGHNT and CDR2 YENEEA. This CDR3 comprises 13 residues. Trimming stripped 1 base from V and 3 bases from J, with 6 bases between. The CDR3 nucleotides read TGTGCCAGCAGCTTAGGCAGGGACACTGAAGCTTTCTTT. It translates to CASSLGRDTEAFF.

This chain connects TRBV18 to TRBJ1-3; weak D call: TRBD1 (6 bases). The germline gives CDR1 KGHSH, CDR2 LQKENI. V was clipped by 1 base and J by 1 base, with 14 bases between them. The length of the CDR3 is 17 residues. The chain's CDR3 is CASSPLARGRSGNTIYF. CDR3 DNA: TGTGCCAGCTCACCACTCGCCAGGGGTCGTTCTGGAAACACCATATATTTT.

This chain connects TRBV9 to TRBJ1-2; TRBD1 aligns across 8 bases. In germline, CDR1 is SGDLS, CDR2 YYNGEE. The CDR3 extends over 15 amino acids. V trimming: 0 bases; J trimming: 8 bases; junction bases outside the gene matches: 9. In DNA form, the CDR3 reads TGTGCCAGCAGCGTAGAGCACAGGGGGTCTAGCGGCTACACCTTC. It encodes CASSVEHRGSSGYTF.

The chain has TRBV19 and TRBJ2-7; 7 bases agree with TRBD1. Germline V gene sequence: CDR1 LNHDA, CDR2 SQIVND (reference sequence). The V and J ends lost 4 bases and 3 bases, in that order; junction bases with no gene match: 3. The CDR3 consists of 13 residues. The CDR3 sequence is CASSTRDSYEQYF. Written as DNA, the CDR3 is TGTGCCAGTAGTACAAGGGACAGCTACGAGCAGTACTTC.

This clone has just one count. The same CDR3 is also encoded by other DNA sequences in this sample. This chain's CDR3 is CASSVGQGNSPLHF. The CDR3 nucleotides read TGTGCCAGCAGCGTAGGACAGGGGAATTCACCCCTCCACTTT. The J gene is TRBJ1-6, the V gene TRBV9, with 8 bases identical to TRBD1. This CDR3 is built from 14 residues. Germline lookup yields CDR1 SGDLS and CDR2 YYNGEE. The J segment lost 7 bases and the V segment lost 0 bases, leaving 0 bases of the junction unmatched.

The chain employs TRBV13 and TRBJ1-6; TRBD1 aligns across 7 bases. The germline gives CDR1 PRHDT, CDR2 FYEKMQ (reference sequence). The V gene end was trimmed by 6 bases and the J gene end by 6 bases; junction bases not matched to a gene: 8. This CDR3 contains 15 residues. DNA of the CDR3: TGTGCCAGCAGACTACAGGGGAACGGTAATTCACCCCTCCACTTT. Its protein product is CASRLQGNGNSPLHF. The variable domain in full, completed from reference TRBV13 and TRBJ1-6, reads AAGVIQSPRHLIKEKRETATLKCYPIPRHDTVYWYQQGPGQDPQFLISFYEKMQSDKGSIPDRFSAQQFSDYHSELNMSSLELGDSALYFCASRLQGNGNSPLHFGNGTRLTVT.

The CDR3 nucleotides are TGTGCCAGCAGTCAAGGACAGGGCAGTATCTATGGCTACACCTTC. Translation: CASSQGQGSIYGYTF. The V gene is TRBV6-4, the J gene TRBJ1-2; TRBD1 matches at 8 bases. The CDR3 is made up of 15 amino acids. The ends lost 5 bases at V and 4 bases at J; junction bases unmatched: 9. CDR1 and CDR2 (germline): MRHNA, SNTAGT.

This clone was seen just once. V usage is TRBV5-8 and J usage is TRBJ1-5; a weak D match, TRBD1 (5 bases). Looked up from germline, CDR1 is SGHTS and CDR2 is YDEGEE. The CDR3 consists of 13 residues. The V gene lost 3 bases and the J gene lost 7 bases, with 11 bases spanning the gap. CDR3 DNA sequence: TGTGCCAGCAGCTGGGCAGGGAACCAGCCCCAGCATTTT. It codes for CASSWAGNQPQHF.

The chain employs TRBV29-1 and TRBJ2-5, with D possibly being TRBD2 (5 bases). CDR1 and CDR2 (germline): SQVTM, ANQGSEA. The CDR3 covers 13 residues. Trimming took 3 bases from V and 9 from J, leaving 17 bases between them. The CDR3 reads CSVDLYGKEAQYF. Written as DNA, the CDR3 is TGCAGCGTTGATTTATATGGGAAGGAGGCCCAGTACTTC.

The rearrangement uses TRBV7-2 and TRBJ2-2, with a tentative D call TRBD2 (7 bases). CDR1 SGHTA and CDR2 FQGNSA come from the germline V gene. CDR3 length: 16 residues. Deletions cut 1 base from V and 4 bases from J, with 13 bases between. This chain's CDR3 is CASSLGGASGTGELFF. The CDR3 DNA sequence: TGTGCCAGCAGCTTAGGGGGGGCTAGCGGCACCGGGGAGCTGTTTTTT. Together with reference TRBV7-2 and TRBJ2-2, the CDR3 gives the full variable domain: GAGVSQSPSNKVTEKGKDVELRCDPISGHTALYWYRQSLGQGLEFLIYFQGNSAPDKSGLPSDRFSAERTGGSVSTLTIQRTQQEDSAVYLCASSLGGASGTGELFFGEGSRLTVL.

The V and J genes are TRBV19 and TRBJ2-1, with 10 bases identical to TRBD2. CDR3 length equals 15 residues. In germline, CDR1 is LNHDA, CDR2 SQIVND (reference sequence). Germline trimming cut 5 bases from V and 7 bases from J; bases unmatched to any gene: 8. The CDR3 bases are TGTGCCAGTAGTTACCCTAGCGGGGGTACGAATGAGCAGTTCTTC. The encoded protein is CASSYPSGGTNEQFF. Variable domain in full (rest from reference TRBV19 and TRBJ2-1): DGGITQSPKYLFRKEGQNVTLSCEQNLNHDAMYWYRQDPGQGLRLIYYSQIVNDFQKGDIAEGYSVSREKKESFPLTVTSAQKNPTAFYLCASSYPSGGTNEQFFGPGTRLTVL.